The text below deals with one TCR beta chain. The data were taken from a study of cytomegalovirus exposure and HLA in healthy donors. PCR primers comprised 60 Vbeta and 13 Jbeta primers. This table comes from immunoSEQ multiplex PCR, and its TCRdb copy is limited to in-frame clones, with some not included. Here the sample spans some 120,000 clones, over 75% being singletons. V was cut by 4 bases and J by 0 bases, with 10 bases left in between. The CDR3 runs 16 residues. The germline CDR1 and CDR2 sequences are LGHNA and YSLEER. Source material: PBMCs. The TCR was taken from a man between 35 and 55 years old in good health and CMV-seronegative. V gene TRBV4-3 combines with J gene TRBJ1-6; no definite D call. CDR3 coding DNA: TGCGCCAGCAGCCCCCGTGCGAGCTCCTATAATTCACCCCTCCACTTT. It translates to CASSPRASSYNSPLHF.